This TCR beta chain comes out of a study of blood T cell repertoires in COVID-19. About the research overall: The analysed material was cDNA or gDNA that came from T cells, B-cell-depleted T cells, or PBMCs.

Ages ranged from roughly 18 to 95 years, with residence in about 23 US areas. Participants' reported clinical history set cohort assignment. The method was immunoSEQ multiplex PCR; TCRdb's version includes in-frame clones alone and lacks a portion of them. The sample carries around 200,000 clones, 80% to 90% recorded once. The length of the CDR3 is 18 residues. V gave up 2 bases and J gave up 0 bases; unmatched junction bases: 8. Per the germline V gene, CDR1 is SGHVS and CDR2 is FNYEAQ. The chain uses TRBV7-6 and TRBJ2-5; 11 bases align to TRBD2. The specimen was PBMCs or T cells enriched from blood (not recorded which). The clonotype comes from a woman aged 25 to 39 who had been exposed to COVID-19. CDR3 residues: CASSLMTSGDDYQETQYF. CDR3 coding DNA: TGTGCCAGCAGCTTAATGACTAGCGGGGATGATTACCAAGAGACCCAGTACTTC.